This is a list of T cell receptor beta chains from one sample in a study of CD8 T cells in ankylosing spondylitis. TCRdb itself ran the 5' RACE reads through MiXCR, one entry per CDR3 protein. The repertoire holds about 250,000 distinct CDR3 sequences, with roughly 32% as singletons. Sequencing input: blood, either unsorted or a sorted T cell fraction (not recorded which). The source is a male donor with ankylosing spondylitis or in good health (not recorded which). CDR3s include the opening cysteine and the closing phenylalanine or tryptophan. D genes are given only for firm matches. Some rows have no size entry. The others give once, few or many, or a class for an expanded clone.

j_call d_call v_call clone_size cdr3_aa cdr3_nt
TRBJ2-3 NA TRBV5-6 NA CASSLKWGTTDTQYF TGTGCCAGCAGCTTGAAGTGGGGGACCACAGATACGCAGTATTTT
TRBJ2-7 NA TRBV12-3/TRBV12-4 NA CASSLIGDTYEQYF TGTGCCAGCAGTTTGATTGGGGACACCTACGAGCAGTACTTC
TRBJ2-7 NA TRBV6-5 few CASRGQNYEQYF TGTGCCAGCAGAGGACAGAACTACGAGCAGTACTTC
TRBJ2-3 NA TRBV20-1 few CSARDIKGDTQYF TGCAGTGCTAGAGATATCAAGGGTGATACGCAGTATTTT
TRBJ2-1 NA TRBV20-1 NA CSASGGQYNEQFF TGCAGTGCTAGCGGGGGGCAATACAATGAGCAGTTCTTC
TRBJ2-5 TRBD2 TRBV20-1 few CSARRSGGAGETQYF TGCAGTGCCCGCCGTAGCGGGGGGGCCGGGGAGACCCAGTACTTC
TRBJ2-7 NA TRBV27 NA CASTTSNRNEQYF TGTGCCAGCACCACCAGCAATAGGAACGAGCAGTACTTC
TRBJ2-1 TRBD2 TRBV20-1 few CSARERGVPSYNEQFF TGCAGTGCTAGAGAGCGGGGGGTCCCCTCCTACAATGAGCAGTTCTTC
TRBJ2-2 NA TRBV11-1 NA CASSFGGITLSNTGELFF TGTGCCAGCAGCTTCGGTGGTATTACACTTTCGAACACCGGGGAGCTGTTTTTT
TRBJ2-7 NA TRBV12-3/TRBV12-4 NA CASSRTGTKTSYEQYF TGTGCCAGCAGTCGAACCGGGACAAAGACTTCCTACGAGCAGTACTTC
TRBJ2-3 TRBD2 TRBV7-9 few CASSAREGMSGGDTQYF TGTGCCAGCAGCGCCCGTGAGGGGATGAGCGGGGGAGATACGCAGTATTTT
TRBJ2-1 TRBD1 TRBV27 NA CASSTRQGEQFF TGTGCCAGCAGTACCCGACAGGGGGAGCAGTTCTTC
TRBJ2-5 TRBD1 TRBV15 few CATSRAGTGETQYF TGTGCCACCAGCAGAGCCGGGACAGGGGAGACCCAGTACTTC
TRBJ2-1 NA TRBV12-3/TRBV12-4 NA CASSLLWNEQFF TGTGCCAGCAGTTTGTTGTGGAATGAGCAGTTCTTC
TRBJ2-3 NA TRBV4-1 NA CASSQAELTPDTQYF TGCGCCAGCAGCCAAGCGGAACTAACCCCAGATACGCAGTATTTT
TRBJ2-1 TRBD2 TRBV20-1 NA CSASLAGATNEQFF TGCAGTGCCTCTTTAGCGGGGGCCACCAATGAGCAGTTCTTC
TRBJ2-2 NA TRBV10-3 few CATSATVTGELFF TGTGCCACTAGCGCTACAGTCACCGGGGAGCTGTTTTTT
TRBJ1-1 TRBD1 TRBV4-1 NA CASSHGDRAMAFF TGCGCCAGCAGCCACGGCGACAGGGCGATGGCTTTCTTT
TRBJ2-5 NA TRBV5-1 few CASSPRPGYQETQYF TGCGCCAGCAGCCCCCGACCGGGATACCAAGAGACCCAGTACTTC
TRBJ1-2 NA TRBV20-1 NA CSPRIQTAANYGYTF TGCAGCCCTAGAATCCAGACAGCCGCTAACTATGGCTACACCTTC
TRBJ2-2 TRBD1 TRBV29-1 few CSVEGTGPSNTGELFF TGCAGCGTTGAAGGGACAGGGCCCTCGAACACCGGGGAGCTGTTTTTT
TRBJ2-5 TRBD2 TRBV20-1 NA CSAFFWTSGIWTQYF TGCAGTGCTTTCTTCTGGACTAGCGGTATATGGACCCAGTACTTC
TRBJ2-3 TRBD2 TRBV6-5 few CASSYSGLAGPPDTQYF TGTGCCAGCAGTTACTCCGGACTAGCGGGCCCCCCGGATACGCAGTATTTT
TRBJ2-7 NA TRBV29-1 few CSVELGDEQYF TGCAGCGTTGAGTTGGGAGACGAGCAGTACTTC
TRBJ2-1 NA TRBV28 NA CASSLGRGGYNEQFF TGTGCCAGCAGTTTGGGCAGGGGGGGGTACAATGAGCAGTTCTTC
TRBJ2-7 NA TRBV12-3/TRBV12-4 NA CASSSRRGAGFLEQYF TGTGCCAGCAGTTCAAGACGGGGGGCTGGTTTCCTCGAGCAGTACTTC
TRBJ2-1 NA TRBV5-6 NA CASSFVDRYNEQFF TGTGCCAGCAGCTTTGTGGATCGATACAATGAGCAGTTCTTC
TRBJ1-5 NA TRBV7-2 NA CASSLVTAANQPQHF TGTGCCAGCAGCTTGGTAACGGCCGCCAATCAGCCCCAGCATTTT